This entry features one T cell receptor (beta chain) sequence. Antigen: not known. The CDR3 contains 14 residues. Losses at the gene ends were 9 bases for V and 6 bases for J; bases not matched to a gene: 9. Germline V gives CDR1 LNHDA, CDR2 SQIVND (reference sequence). These data come from a study of beta chain features in type 1 diabetes. Regarding the study as a whole: All four CD4+ subsets from Type 1 diabetes patients carried moderately but significantly shorter TCRB CDR3s.

CD4+ cells of the naive, central memory, regulatory and stem cell-like memory types were sorted via CD45RO/CCR7/CD25/CD127/CD95/CD27. Of the isolated RNA, all was reverse transcribed, and so the sequenced material was expressed TCRB transcripts. Method: immunoSEQ multiplex PCR; TCRdb's copy keeps in-frame clones and lacks some. The sample consists of around 280,000 clones, about 15% of them appearing once. The receptor was isolated from a man younger than 35 with type 1 diabetes. The V call is TRBV19, the J call TRBJ1-1, with TRBD1 matching over 11 bases. Sequencing used naive CD4+ T cells from blood. The CDR3 loop is CASRGQGEVAEAFF. CDR3 DNA sequence: TGTGCCAGCCGGGGACAGGGGGAAGTGGCTGAAGCTTTCTTT.